This T cell receptor beta chain was obtained from a study of identical twins. Each CDR3 protein is one row after TCRdb ran MiXCR on the 5' RACE reads. The data hold 700,000 or so distinct CDR3 sequences, with approximately 22% observed a single time. Study-wide points: In beta out-of-frame sequences, the excess sharing between twins was weaker. Cord blood beta clonotypes that were abundant carried fewer insertions, and memory repertoires showed no such trend.

To note about this clonotype: Antigen specificity is unknown.

These data are also associated with another study on T cells expressing NK-cell markers.

Sequencing was done on a sample of PBMCs. This receptor was taken from a woman aged 18-29 years in good health.

The CDR3 loop reads CASSPAPGQGNSGANVLTF. Here the CDR3 DNA reads TGCGCCAGCAGCCCCGCTCCAGGACAGGGGAACTCTGGGGCCAACGTCCTGACTTTC. The chain uses TRBV5-1 and TRBJ2-6, with 9 bases that match TRBD1. The CDR3 is 19 residues long. From germline, CDR1 is SGHRS and CDR2 YFSETQ. The V segment lost 4 bases and the J segment 0 bases; nucleotides outside the gene matches: 11.